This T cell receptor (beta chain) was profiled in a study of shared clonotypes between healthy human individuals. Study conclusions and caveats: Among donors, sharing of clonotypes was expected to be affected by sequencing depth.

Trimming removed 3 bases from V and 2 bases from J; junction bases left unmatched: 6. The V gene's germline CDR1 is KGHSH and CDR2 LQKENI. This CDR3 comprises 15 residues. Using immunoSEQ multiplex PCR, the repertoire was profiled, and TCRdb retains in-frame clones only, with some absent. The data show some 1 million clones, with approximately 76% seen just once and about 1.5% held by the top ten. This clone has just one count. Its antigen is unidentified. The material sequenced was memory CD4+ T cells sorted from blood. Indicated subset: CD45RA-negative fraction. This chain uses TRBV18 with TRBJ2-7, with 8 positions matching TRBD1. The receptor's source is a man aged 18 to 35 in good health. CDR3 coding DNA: TGTGCCAGCTCACCTACCCTGACAGGGGCCTACGAGCAGTACTTC. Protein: CASSPTLTGAYEQYF.